This is a list of T cell receptor beta chains from one sample in a study of T cell clonotyping in hematopoietic cell transplantation. Libraries were prepared by immunoSEQ multiplex PCR; TCRdb keeps only in-frame clonotypes and omits some of them. The data contain about 5,700 clones, 85% to 95% of them seen just once; the ten biggest clones take up almost 50%. Sequenced material: peripheral blood mononuclear cells, taken 100 days after allogeneic stem cell transplant. The origin of the receptors is a female patient aged 50-59 years who had an allogeneic stem cell transplant from an unrelated donor, so T cells may come from the graft donor. Some clones in this sample may be carry-over from other donors' samples. Both conserved end residues are part of each CDR3. A D gene is named only where the DNA matches it firmly. Clone size is given for some rows only: seen once, a few or many times, or a class if the clone is expanded.

.,TRBV6-1,TRBJ2-7,.,CASSATDYEQYF,TGTGCCAGCAGCGCGACAGACTACGAGCAGTACTTC
few,TRBV9,TRBJ2-7,TRBD2,CASSSGGGVGEQYF,TGTGCCAGCAGCTCTGGCGGGGGGGTTGGTGAGCAGTACTTC
.,TRBV4-1,TRBJ2-7,.,CASSQLLASYEQYF,TGCGCCAGCAGCCAGTTGCTTGCCTCCTACGAGCAGTACTTC
once,TRBV5-6,TRBJ2-7,.,CASSLGGANYEQYF,TGTGCCAGCAGCTTGGGGGGAGCTAACTACGAGCAGTACTTC
.,TRBV2,TRBJ2-5,.,CASSEGTPGETQYF,TGTGCCAGCAGTGAGGGGACTCCTGGAGAGACCCAGTACTTC
.,TRBV6-6,TRBJ2-6,.,CASSIPGNLANVLTF,TGTGCCAGCAGTATCCCTGGGAATTTGGCCAACGTCCTGACTTTC
.,TRBV7-8,TRBJ1-2,TRBD1,CASSFGQGNYGYTF,TGTGCCAGCAGCTTCGGACAGGGCAACTATGGCTACACCTTC
.,TRBV9,TRBJ1-6,.,CASSDFNSPLHF,TGTGCCAGCAGCGACTTTAATTCACCCCTCCACTTT
.,TRBV30,TRBJ2-7,TRBD1,CAWSMDRASYEQYF,TGTGCCTGGAGTATGGACAGGGCCTCCTACGAGCAGTACTTC
once,TRBV6-4,TRBJ1-1,.,CASSDGREGTEAFF,TGTGCCAGCAGTGACGGCAGGGAAGGCACTGAAGCTTTCTTT
once,TRBV2,TRBJ1-1,.,CARGDPMNTEAFF,TGTGCCAGGGGGGACCCAATGAACACTGAAGCTTTCTTT
.,TRBV5-4,TRBJ2-5,TRBD2,CASSSGGETQYF,TGTGCCAGCAGCTCGGGAGGGGAGACCCAGTACTTC
.,TRBV6-5,TRBJ1-2,.,CAILTFRGANYGYTF,TGTGCCATCCTGACTTTTCGGGGGGCGAACTATGGCTACACCTTC
.,TRBV5-6,TRBJ2-3,TRBD1,CASSLGGTGGLNTQYF,TGTGCCAGCAGCTTGGGTGGGACAGGGGGCTTGAATACGCAGTATTTT
.,TRBV30,TRBJ1-4,TRBD1,CAWSKQGRFEKLFF,TGTGCCTGGAGTAAACAGGGGAGATTCGAAAAACTGTTTTTT
.,TRBV4-2,TRBJ1-2,TRBD1,CASSQNGQGAFYGYTF,TGTGCCAGCAGCCAGAATGGACAGGGGGCTTTCTATGGCTACACCTTC
once,TRBV19,TRBJ2-1,TRBD1,CASRTGRNEQFF,TGTGCCAGCCGGACAGGGAGAAATGAGCAGTTCTTC
few,TRBV7-9,TRBJ1-2,.,CASSLAPEDLNYGYTF,TGTGCCAGCAGCTTAGCGCCAGAGGATCTTAACTATGGCTACACCTTC
.,TRBV7-3,TRBJ2-2,TRBD1,CASSHLTGPTGELFF,TGTGCCAGCAGCCACCTGACAGGGCCGACCGGGGAGCTGTTTTTT
.,TRBV7-2,TRBJ2-5,TRBD2,CASSSVLASGGGGQETQYF,TGTGCCAGCAGCTCCGTCCTAGCTAGCGGGGGAGGGGGCCAAGAGACCCAGTACTTC
.,TRBV27,TRBJ1-1,.,CASSRGGGLMNTEAFF,TGTGCCAGCAGTCGAGGCGGGGGATTAATGAACACTGAAGCTTTCTTT
.,TRBV9,TRBJ1-4,TRBD1,CASSSWTGGEEKLFF,TGTGCCAGCAGCTCTTGGACAGGGGGCGAAGAAAAACTGTTTTTT
.,TRBV19,TRBJ1-6,.,CATPPNHKNSPLHF,TGTGCCACACCCCCAAACCATAAGAATTCACCCCTCCACTTT
.,TRBV10-3,TRBJ2-2,.,CAISEQVMGGELFF,TGTGCCATCAGTGAGCAGGTGATGGGCGGGGAGCTGTTTTTT
once,TRBV4-1,TRBJ1-2,.,CASSQGREGGKNYGYTF,TGCGCCAGCAGCCAGGGTAGGGAGGGGGGCAAAAACTATGGCTACACCTTC
.,TRBV6-1,TRBJ1-4,TRBD1,CASSEQQGGGEKLFF,TGTGCCAGCAGTGAACAGCAGGGGGGGGGTGAAAAACTGTTTTTT
.,TRBV6-1,TRBJ2-2,.,CASPPFPGDTGELFF,TGTGCCAGCCCACCCTTTCCCGGCGACACCGGGGAGCTGTTTTTT